One sample yielded the 31 T cell receptor beta chains listed below, sequenced in a study of blood T cell repertoires in COVID-19. Profiled with immunoSEQ multiplex PCR; TCRdb holds only in-frame clones, not every one. Among some 120,000 clones listed, 75% to 95% were seen once. Sequencing input: peripheral blood. These receptors originate from a human donor with active COVID-19. The donor label of this sample is uncertain.

The gene calls are TRBV3-1 (or the pseudogene TRBV3-2) and TRBJ2-3, with TRBD1 matching over 8 bases. Germline trimming cut 3 bases from V and 5 bases from J; bases unmatched to any gene: 16. Germline CDR1 is LGHDT and CDR2 is YNNKEL (reference sequence). The CDR3 runs to 18 residues. In nucleotides, the CDR3 is TGTGCCAGCAGCCATCTCACCACCTCGGACAGGGCGGTAGATACGCAGTATTTT. This gives the protein CASSHLTTSDRAVDTQYF.

The chain carries TRBV7-4 and TRBJ2-5; 9 nucleotides agree with TRBD1. Germline values: CDR1 SGHVT, CDR2 SQSDAQ. V trimming: 4 bases; J trimming: 5 bases; junction bases outside the gene matches: 14. The CDR3 runs 17 residues. For the CDR3, the DNA is TGTGCCAGCAGCTCCCACCGGGACAGGGTGTCCGGTGAGACCCAGTACTTC. This sequence encodes CASSSHRDRVSGETQYF.

As concerns this clone: One end of the junction does not line up with germline, which may come from a read error. The rearrangement joins TRBV7-7 to TRBJ2-5, with D possibly TRBD2 on 6 matching bases. The CDR3 runs to 15 residues. Germline V gene lookup returns CDR1 SSHAT and CDR2 FNYEAQ (reference sequence). The CDR3 region has the DNA TGTGCTAGCAGCCTTGGGGGGACTGGGAAAGAGACCCAGTACTTC. This codes for CASSLGGTGKETQYF. The full variable domain, with the rest looked up from reference TRBV7-7 and TRBJ2-5, is GAGVSQSPRYKVTKRGQDVTLRCDPISSHATLYWYQQALGQGPEFLTYFNYEAQPDKSGLPSDRFSAERPEGSISTLTIQRTEQRDSAMYRCASSLGGTGKETQYFGPGTRLLVL.

The rearrangement uses TRBV3-1 (or the pseudogene TRBV3-2) and TRBJ2-1; 8 nucleotides match TRBD2. The CDR3 length is 15 residues. Germline loops: CDR1 LGHDT, CDR2 YNNKEL (reference sequence). The trim removed 0 bases at V and 15 bases at J, leaving 13 bases unmatched. The CDR3 DNA reads as TGTGCCAGCAGCCAAGATCGTGCGGGGGGTGCTAGACGGTTCTTC. As protein: CASSQDRAGGARRFF.

The gene calls are TRBV27 and TRBJ1-6; TRBD1 might be the D (5 bases). The CDR3 is 15 residues long. Trimming cost V 6 bases and J 1 base, with 10 bases left between them. Germline V gives CDR1 MNHEY, CDR2 SMNVEV (reference sequence). In DNA form, the CDR3 reads TGTGCCAGCAGGTATTACAGGTCCTATAATTCACCCCTCCACTTT. This encodes CASRYYRSYNSPLHF.

The V call is TRBV5-8, the J call TRBJ2-5; unclear D gene. The CDR3 covers 11 residues. Germline assignment: CDR1 SGHTS and CDR2 YDEGEE. V was trimmed by 0 bases and J by 7 bases, leaving 4 bases between them. The CDR3: CASSLARTQYF. The CDR3 DNA sequence: TGTGCCAGCAGCTTGGCTAGGACCCAGTACTTC.

V gene TRBV6-1 combines with J gene TRBJ1-6, with 7 bases aligning to TRBD1. The CDR3 is 16 residues long. From germline, CDR1 is MNHNS and CDR2 SASEGT. V lost 2 bases to trimming and J lost 6 bases; unmatched junction nucleotides: 7. The CDR3 sequence: CASSEMTGSANSPLHF. The CDR3 DNA reads as TGTGCCAGCAGTGAAATGACAGGGTCGGCTAATTCACCCCTCCACTTT.

This chain joins TRBV9 and TRBJ1-5; possibly TRBD1 for D (5 bases). CDR3 length: 15 residues. The V end lost 0 bases, the J end lost 5 bases, and 12 bases lay between the germline ends. Germline loops: CDR1 SGDLS, CDR2 YYNGEE. Here the CDR3 DNA reads TGTGCCAGCAGCGTAGACGGCAGGGAAGATCAGCCCCAGCATTTT. As protein: CASSVDGREDQPQHF.

The chain combines TRBV7-9 with TRBJ1-4, with D possibly being TRBD1 (6 bases). The CDR3 runs to 11 residues. V lost 7 bases, J lost 7 bases, and 7 bases lay in between. From germline, CDR1 is SEHNR and CDR2 FQNEAQ (reference sequence). The CDR3 is CASTGVEKLFF. The CDR3 DNA reads TGTGCCAGCACAGGGGTTGAAAAACTGTTTTTT.

The rearrangement uses TRBV19 and TRBJ2-7, with D possibly matching TRBD2 (5 bases). The CDR3 runs to 13 residues. Germline V gene lookup returns CDR1 LNHDA and CDR2 SQIVND (reference sequence). Here the CDR3 DNA reads TGTGCGAGTGGAGTCGGGGATACCTACGAGCAGTACTTC. This sequence encodes CASGVGDTYEQYF.

This chain uses TRBV4-3 with TRBJ2-3, with D maybe TRBD1 (5 bases). V lost 2 bases, J lost 2 bases, and 17 bases lay in between. The CDR3 sequence is 17 residues long. Per the germline V gene, CDR1 is LGHNA and CDR2 is YSLEER. The CDR3 sequence: CASSQFFRQGSTDTQYF. The DNA of the CDR3 is TGCGCCAGCAGCCAATTTTTTAGGCAGGGATCCACAGATACGCAGTATTTT.

The genes are TRBV4-1 and TRBJ2-7, with TRBD2 identical over 10 bases. With V trimmed by 4 bases and J by 2 bases, 2 bases remained unmatched. Germline V lookup: CDR1 MGHRA, CDR2 YSYEKL. The CDR3 is 14 amino acids. The CDR3 DNA is TGCGCCAGCAGCCTTAGCGGGGGGCCCTACGAGCAGTACTTC. It translates to CASSLSGGPYEQYF.

This clone has only one observation. This sequence joins TRBV14 and TRBJ2-2, with unresolved D. The CDR3 length is 13 residues. V gave up 0 bases and J gave up 6 bases, with 5 bases separating them. Per the germline V gene, CDR1 is SGHDN and CDR2 is FVKESK. The CDR3: CASSQEAAGELFF. CDR3 nucleotide sequence: TGTGCCAGCAGCCAAGAGGCTGCCGGGGAGCTGTTTTTT.

The CDR3 DNA follows: TGCGCCAGCAGCCGCCGACTAGCGGGTTACGAGCAGTACTTC. Translated, it gives CASSRRLAGYEQYF. The chain employs TRBV4-3 and TRBJ2-7; 10 nucleotides line up with TRBD2. The CDR3 totals 14 residues. V was pared by 4 bases and J by 4 bases, with 4 bases of the junction left unmatched. Germline V CDR1 and CDR2: LGHNA, YSLEER.

The chain is built from TRBV29-1 and TRBJ2-1; 8 nucleotides match TRBD2. CDR1 and CDR2 from the germline V gene are SQVTM and ANQGSEA. With V trimmed by 3 bases and J by 7 bases, 8 bases remained unmatched. CDR3 length equals 14 residues. In nucleotides, the CDR3 is TGCAGCGTTGAGCTCGGGGGGGCCGGGAATGAGCAGTTCTTC. Encoded protein: CSVELGGAGNEQFF.

The J gene is TRBJ1-1, the V gene TRBV12-3 or TRBV12-4; D is undetermined. The length of the CDR3 is 12 residues. Between the trimmed V and J ends, which lost 5 bases and 0 bases, there was a span of 4 bases. The CDR3 loop reads CASSRVNTEAFF. The CDR3 nucleotides are TGTGCCAGCAGTCGGGTGAACACTGAAGCTTTCTTT.

This clone has only one observation. V usage is TRBV6-5 and J usage is TRBJ1-2, with D maybe TRBD1 (5 bases). The germline CDR1 and CDR2 sequences are MNHEY and SVGAGI. The CDR3 runs 16 residues. Trimming cost V 0 bases and J 0 bases, with 11 bases left between them. CDR3 nucleotide sequence: TGTGCCAGCAGTTACTCGTGGGGGACTTCTAACTATGGCTACACCTTC. Its translation is CASSYSWGTSNYGYTF.

The sample holds one count of this clone. The rearrangement links TRBV6-2 or TRBV6-3 to TRBJ2-7; D may be TRBD2 (5 bases). V was pared by 0 bases and J by 3 bases, with 9 bases between. There are 14 residues in the CDR3. Germline V gene sequence: CDR1 MNHEY, CDR2 SVGEGT. The CDR3 protein is CASSYSRGNYEQYF. CDR3 nucleotide sequence: TGTGCCAGCAGTTACTCTCGGGGAAACTACGAGCAGTACTTC.

This chain uses TRBV6-6 with TRBJ1-5, with D perhaps TRBD1 (6 bases). V gave up 6 bases and J gave up 0 bases, with 12 bases separating them. CDR1 and CDR2 from the germline V gene are MNHNY and SVGAGI (reference sequence). The length of the CDR3 is 15 residues. CDR3: CASRPGEHSNQPQHF. The DNA for the CDR3 is TGTGCCAGCAGGCCAGGGGAACATAGCAATCAGCCCCAGCATTTT.

The rearrangement uses TRBV12-5 and TRBJ2-3, with TRBD1 matching over 11 bases. CDR1 and CDR2 (germline): LGHNT, FRNRAP. V shed 6 bases, J shed 7 bases, and the junction held 18 bases outside the gene matches. The CDR3 spans 18 residues. CDR3 amino acids: CASGYSLRGTGGFNTQYF. The CDR3 coding sequence is TGTGCTAGTGGATATTCACTCCGCGGGACAGGGGGGTTCAATACGCAGTATTTT.

This chain connects TRBV30 to TRBJ2-7, with 8 bases aligning to TRBD1. CDR3 length: 13 amino acids. Germline V gene sequence: CDR1 GTSNPN, CDR2 SVGIG (reference sequence). V lost 6 bases to trimming and J lost 5 bases; unmatched junction nucleotides: 9. In DNA, the CDR3 is TGTGCCTGCAACGCAGGGGGCTTTAACGAGCAGTACTTC. It is translated as CACNAGGFNEQYF. Drawing the rest from reference TRBV30 and TRBJ2-7, the complete variable domain is SQTIHQWPATLVQPVGSPLSLECTVEGTSNPNLYWYRQAAGRGLQLLFYSVGIGQISSEVPQNLSASRPQDRQFILSSKKLLLSDSGFYLCACNAGGFNEQYFGPGTRLTVT.

The chain uses TRBV7-2 and TRBJ2-7; maybe TRBD2 (7 bases). Germline CDR1 reads SGHTA; CDR2 reads FQGNSA. The CDR3 consists of 15 residues. V lost 5 bases to trimming and J lost 0 bases, with 14 bases between them. DNA of the CDR3: TGTGCCAGCAGCAGGGGGGGCCGGGGCTCCTACGAGCAGTACTTC. Its protein is CASSRGGRGSYEQYF.

The genes are TRBV4-2 and TRBJ2-2, with 13 bases that match TRBD2. The V gene's germline CDR1 is LGHNA and CDR2 YNFKEQ. V was clipped by 6 bases and J by 7 bases; unmatched bases: 17. This CDR3 comprises 19 residues. This chain's CDR3 is CASSQSTSGGAAIGGELFF. The DNA for the CDR3 is TGTGCCAGCAGTCAATCAACTAGCGGGGGGGCCGCAATCGGCGGGGAGCTGTTTTTT.

Only a few counts were recorded for this clone. The chain recombines TRBV7-2 with TRBJ2-1, with 12 bases that match TRBD2. The length of the CDR3 is 18 residues. V shed 5 bases, J shed 10 bases, and the junction held 18 bases outside the gene matches. Germline V CDR1 and CDR2: SGHTA, FQGNSA. CDR3: CASSPARLAGGPPGEQFF. CDR3 DNA: TGTGCCAGCAGCCCCGCAAGGCTAGCGGGGGGGCCCCCCGGGGAGCAGTTCTTC. Complete variable domain (other parts from reference TRBV7-2 and TRBJ2-1): GAGVSQSPSNKVTEKGKDVELRCDPISGHTALYWYRQSLGQGLEFLIYFQGNSAPDKSGLPSDRFSAERTGGSVSTLTIQRTQQEDSAVYLCASSPARLAGGPPGEQFFGPGTRLTVL.

The V gene is TRBV18, the J gene TRBJ2-5; TRBD1 agrees at 8 bases. The CDR3 spans 14 residues. The junction had 7 bases not matched to a gene; V was cut back by 6 bases and J by 4 bases. CDR1 is KGHSH and CDR2 is LQKENI in the germline V gene. The DNA for the CDR3 is TGTGCCAGCTCGGGGGACAGGCGACTAGAGACCCAGTACTTC. Protein sequence: CASSGDRRLETQYF.

The chain is built from TRBV5-1 and TRBJ1-2, with a tentative D call TRBD1 (5 bases). Trimming stripped 3 bases from V and 2 bases from J, with 17 bases between. The CDR3 is 16 residues long. Looked up from germline, CDR1 is SGHRS and CDR2 is YFSETQ. CDR3 sequence (DNA): TGCGCCAGCAGCTCCCCGGGGGGTACGAAAAACTATGGCTACACCTTC. Amino acids: CASSSPGGTKNYGYTF. The full variable domain, completed using reference TRBV5-1 and TRBJ1-2, is KAGVTQTPRYLIKTRGQQVTLSCSPISGHRSVSWYQQTPGQGLQFLFEYFSETQRNKGNFPGRFSGRQFSNSRSEMNVSTLELGDSALYLCASSSPGGTKNYGYTFGSGTRLTVV.

The J gene is TRBJ2-3, the V gene TRBV2; TRBD2 might be the D (6 bases). This CDR3 region has 16 residues. V shed 3 bases and J shed 4 bases, with 17 bases lying between them. Germline lookup yields CDR1 SNHLY and CDR2 FYNNEI. The CDR3 loop reads CASSDRSGRQADTQYF. CDR3 coding DNA: TGTGCCAGCAGTGATCGTAGCGGACGACAAGCAGATACGCAGTATTTT.

The chain employs TRBV7-3 and TRBJ2-7, with D possibly matching TRBD1 (7 bases). The CDR3 totals 15 residues. Trimming pared 0 bases from V and 3 bases from J, leaving 12 bases between. Germline CDR1 is SGHTA and CDR2 is FQGTGA. Here the CDR3 reads CASSLTGGQNYEQYF. DNA of the CDR3: TGTGCCAGCAGCTTAACGGGGGGACAGAACTACGAGCAGTACTTC.

This clone has more than one count but fewer than ten. The chain has TRBV4-3 and TRBJ1-6, with a weak D call TRBD1 (5 bases). Germline lookup yields CDR1 LGHNA and CDR2 YSLEER. This CDR3 spans 17 amino acids. Trimming stripped 0 bases from V and 4 bases from J, with 13 bases between. The CDR3 spells CASSQDSGLRYNSPLHF. In nucleotides, the CDR3 is TGCGCCAGCAGCCAAGATTCAGGGTTACGGTATAATTCACCCCTCCACTTT.

The genes are TRBV7-2 and TRBJ1-5; TRBD1 matches at 9 bases. CDR3 size: 16 residues. The V segment lost 3 bases and the J segment 2 bases; nucleotides outside the gene matches: 5. The germline V gene has CDR1 SGHTA and CDR2 FQGNSA. The DNA for the CDR3 is TGTGCCAGCAGCTTGGGGGACAGGGTTGGCAATCAGCCCCAGCATTTT. Residues: CASSLGDRVGNQPQHF.

The chain uses TRBV5-4 and TRBJ1-1; 10 nucleotides align to TRBD1. CDR1 and CDR2 (germline): SGHNT, YYREEE (reference sequence). This CDR3 is built from 17 residues. The V and J ends lost 2 bases and 2 bases, in that order; junction bases with no gene match: 9. The CDR3 sequence is CASSFPVDRGRNTEAFF. The CDR3 DNA follows: TGTGCCAGCAGCTTCCCTGTGGACAGGGGGAGAAACACTGAAGCTTTCTTT.